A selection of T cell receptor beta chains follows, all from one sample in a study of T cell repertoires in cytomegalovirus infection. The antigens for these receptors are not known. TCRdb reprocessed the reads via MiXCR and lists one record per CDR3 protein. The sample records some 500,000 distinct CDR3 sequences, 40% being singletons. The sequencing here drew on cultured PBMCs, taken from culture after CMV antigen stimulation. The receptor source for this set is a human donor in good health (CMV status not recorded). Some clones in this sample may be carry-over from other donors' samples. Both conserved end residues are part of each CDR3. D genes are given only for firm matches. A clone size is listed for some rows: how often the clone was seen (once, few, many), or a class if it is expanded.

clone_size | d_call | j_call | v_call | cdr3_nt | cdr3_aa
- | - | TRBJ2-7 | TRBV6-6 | TGTGCCAGCAGTCCTCCGGGTCCGGCCTACGAGCAGTACTTC | CASSPPGPAYEQYF
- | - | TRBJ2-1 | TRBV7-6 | TGTGCCAGCAGCTTGGACTACCCCACTGAGCAGTTCTTC | CASSLDYPTEQFF
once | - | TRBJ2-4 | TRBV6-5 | TGTGCCAGCAGTTCCGGGATCGAGAACATTCAGTACTTC | CASSSGIENIQYF
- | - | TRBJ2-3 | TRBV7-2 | TGTGCCAGCAGCCCCGGCTGGGCCCACAGTACGCAGTATTTT | CASSPGWAHSTQYF
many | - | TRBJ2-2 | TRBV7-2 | TGTGCCAGCAGCTTAGGGCCCACCGGGGAGCTGTTTTTT | CASSLGPTGELFF
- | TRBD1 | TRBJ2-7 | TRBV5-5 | TGTGCCAGCAGCTTCGGAAACAGGGGGTACGAGCAGTACTTC | CASSFGNRGYEQYF
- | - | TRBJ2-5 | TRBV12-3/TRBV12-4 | TGTGCCAGCAGTTTCCGCGGGGCTCGGGAGACCCAGTACTTC | CASSFRGARETQYF
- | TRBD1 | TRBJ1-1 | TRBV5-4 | TGTGCCAGCAGCCGTCGCACAGGGGGCGCAGACGCTGAAGCTTTCTTT | CASSRRTGGADAEAFF
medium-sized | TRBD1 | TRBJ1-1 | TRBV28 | TGTGCCAGCAGCTGGGCTTGGACAGGGGGTGATAGCACTGAAGCTTTCTTT | CASSWAWTGGDSTEAFF
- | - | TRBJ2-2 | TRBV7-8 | TGTGCCAGCAGCTTGATGACTGCAAACACCGGGGAGCTGTTTTTT | CASSLMTANTGELFF
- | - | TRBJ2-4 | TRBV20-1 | TGCAGTGCTAGGCGGGTAGCCAAAAACATTCAGTACTTC | CSARRVAKNIQYF
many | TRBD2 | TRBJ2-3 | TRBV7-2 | TGTGCCAGCAGCCCCCCGAGCGGGAGGACAGATACGCAGTATTTT | CASSPPSGRTDTQYF
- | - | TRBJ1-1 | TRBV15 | TGTGCCACCAGCAGGGGCAGAAACACTGAAGCTTTCTTT | CATSRGRNTEAFF
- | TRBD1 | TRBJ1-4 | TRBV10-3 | TGTGCCATCAGTGAGACCACAGGGGCAGAAAAACTGTTTTTT | CAISETTGAEKLFF
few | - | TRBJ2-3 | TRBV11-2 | TGTGCCAGCAGCTCCCTCCGAAGGGCGATCACAGATACGCAGTATTTT | CASSSLRRAITDTQYF
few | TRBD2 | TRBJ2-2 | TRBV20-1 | TGCAGTGCTAGAGATCGGCGGGGGGGCCACGGGGAGCTGTTTTTT | CSARDRRGGHGELFF
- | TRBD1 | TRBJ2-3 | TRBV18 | TGTGCCAGCTCACCCCTGCCAGGGGGCAGAGATACGCAGTATTTT | CASSPLPGGRDTQYF
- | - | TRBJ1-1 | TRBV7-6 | TGTGCCAGCAGCTTCGGTTCCGGGGAAGCTTTCTTT | CASSFGSGEAFF
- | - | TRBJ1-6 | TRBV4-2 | TGTGCCAGCAGCCAAGATGTTAATTCACCCCTCCACTTT | CASSQDVNSPLHF
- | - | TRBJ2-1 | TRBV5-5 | TGTGCCAGCAGCTTCAAGTGGAGTGAGCAGTTCTTC | CASSFKWSEQFF
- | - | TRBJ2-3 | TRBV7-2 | TGTGCCAGCAGCGGATCCCTAGTTAGCACAGATACGCAGTATTTT | CASSGSLVSTDTQYF
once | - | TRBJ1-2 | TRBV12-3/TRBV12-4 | TGTGCCAGCAGTTTCCAGGGGCATTACTATGGCTACACCTTC | CASSFQGHYYGYTF
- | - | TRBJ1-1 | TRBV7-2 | TGTGCCAGCTGGGGGGGGGGGTTTGGCACTGAAGCTTTCTTT | CASWGGGFGTEAFF
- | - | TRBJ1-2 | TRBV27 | TGTGCCAGCAGTACCCTGGGGGCGGATGGCTACACCTTC | CASSTLGADGYTF
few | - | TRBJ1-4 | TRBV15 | TGTGCCACCAGCAGAGAACCACAGGGTACTAATGAAAAACTGTTTTTT | CATSREPQGTNEKLFF
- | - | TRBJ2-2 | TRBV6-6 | TGTGCCAGCAGTTACGTCAGGGAAGCCGGGGAGCTGTTTTTT | CASSYVREAGELFF
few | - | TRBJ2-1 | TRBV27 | TGTGCCAGCAGTTCCCCTTCTCGGCGGTCCTCCTACAATGAGCAGTTCTTC | CASSSPSRRSSYNEQFF
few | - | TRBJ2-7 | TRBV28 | TGTGCCTCAAAGGCAGGGGGGGAGCAGTACTTC | CASKAGGEQYF